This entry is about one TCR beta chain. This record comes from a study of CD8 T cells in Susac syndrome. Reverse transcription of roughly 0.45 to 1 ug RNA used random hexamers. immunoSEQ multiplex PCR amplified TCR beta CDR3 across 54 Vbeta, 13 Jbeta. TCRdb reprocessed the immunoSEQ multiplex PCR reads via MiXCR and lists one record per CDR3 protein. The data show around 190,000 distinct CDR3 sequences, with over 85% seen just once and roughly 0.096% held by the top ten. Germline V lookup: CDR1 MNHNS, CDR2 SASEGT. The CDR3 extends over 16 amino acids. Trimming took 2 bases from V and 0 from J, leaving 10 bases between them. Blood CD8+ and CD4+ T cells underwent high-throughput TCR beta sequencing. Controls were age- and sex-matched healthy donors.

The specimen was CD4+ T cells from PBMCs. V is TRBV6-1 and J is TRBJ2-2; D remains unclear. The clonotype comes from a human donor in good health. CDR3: CASSETHPANTGELFF. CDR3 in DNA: TGTGCCAGCAGTGAAACCCACCCTGCGAACACCGGGGAGCTGTTTTTT.